The T cell receptor (beta chain) under discussion was sequenced for a study of T-cell reconstitution after alpha-beta-depleted transplantation in children (dated by TCRdb to the mid-2010s). Broadly, across the study: The study quantitatively tracked T-cell immune reconstitution after TCRalphabeta/CD19-depleted allogeneic hematopoietic cell transplantation in children using TCR repertoire profiling.

Points on this clonotype: Its antigen is currently not known. No base quality information exists; no much larger clone differs at one position.

The library was produced with PCR. TCRdb records Illumina HiSeq 2500 as the sequencer. TCR libraries were prepared with molecular barcoding, using unique molecular identifiers to normalize TCRbeta repertoire quantification. TCRdb's own reprocessing of the public reads used fastp at Q25 and MiXCR and kept productive beta chains. Under each unique CDR3 protein, matching rows form one entry showing the most common genes and DNA. A total of 150,000 to 250,000 distinct CDR3 sequences appear in this sample, more than 14% of them only once. 13% of the sample lies in the top ten. At the junction V is shortened by 3 bases and J by 7 bases, with 19 bases in between. The CDR3 spans 15 residues, from the cysteine through the phenylalanine. Only CDR3 DNA is held: 45 bases, read in frame from base 1. CDR1 KGHSH and CDR2 LQKENI were looked up in the germline V gene.

Recombination connected TRBV18 to TRBJ2-7, with a weak D call of TRBD1 (6 bases match). The source material was PBMCs from the stem cell graft donor, sampled from the stem cell graft. This receptor was obtained from a human donor who donated a stem cell graft to a child with acute lymphoblastic leukemia. The DNA is as follows: TGTGCCAGCTCACCCCGGGACAACTCTCTACGAGAGCAGTACTTC. Translated, it reads CASSPRDNSLREQYF. The variable domain in full, with residues beyond the CDR3 obtained from the reference TRBV18 and TRBJ2-7 genes, is NAGVMQNPRHLVRRRGQEARLRCSPMKGHSHVYWYRQLPEEGLKFMVYLQKENIIDESGMPKERFSAEFPKEGPSILRIQQVVRGDSAAYFCASSPRDNSLREQYFGPGTRLTVT.